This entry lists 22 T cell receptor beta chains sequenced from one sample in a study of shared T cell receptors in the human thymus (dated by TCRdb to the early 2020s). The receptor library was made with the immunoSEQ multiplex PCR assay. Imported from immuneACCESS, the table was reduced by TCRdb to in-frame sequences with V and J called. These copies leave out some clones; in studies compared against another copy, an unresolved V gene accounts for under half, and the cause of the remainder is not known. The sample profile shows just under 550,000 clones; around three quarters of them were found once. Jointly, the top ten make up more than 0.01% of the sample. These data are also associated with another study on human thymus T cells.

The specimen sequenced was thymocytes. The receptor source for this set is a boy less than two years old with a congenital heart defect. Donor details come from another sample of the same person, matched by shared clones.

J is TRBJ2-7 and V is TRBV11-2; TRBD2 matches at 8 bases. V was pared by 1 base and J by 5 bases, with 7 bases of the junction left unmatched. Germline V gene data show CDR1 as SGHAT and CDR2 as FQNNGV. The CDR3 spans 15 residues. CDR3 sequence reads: CASSLVRAGANEQYF. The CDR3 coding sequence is TGTGCCAGCAGCTTAGTTCGAGCGGGAGCTAACGAGCAGTACTTC.

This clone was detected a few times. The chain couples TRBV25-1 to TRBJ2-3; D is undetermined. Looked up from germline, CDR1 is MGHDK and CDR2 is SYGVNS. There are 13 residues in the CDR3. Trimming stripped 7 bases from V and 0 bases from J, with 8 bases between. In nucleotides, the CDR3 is TGTGCCAGCAAGGAGACTAGCACAGATACGCAGTATTTT. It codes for CASKETSTDTQYF.

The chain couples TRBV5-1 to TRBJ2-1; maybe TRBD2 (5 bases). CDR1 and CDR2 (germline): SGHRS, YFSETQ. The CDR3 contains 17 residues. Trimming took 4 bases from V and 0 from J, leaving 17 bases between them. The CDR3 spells CASSANSIARSYNEQFF. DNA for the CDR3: TGCGCCAGCAGCGCCAATTCAATAGCGCGCTCCTACAATGAGCAGTTCTTC.

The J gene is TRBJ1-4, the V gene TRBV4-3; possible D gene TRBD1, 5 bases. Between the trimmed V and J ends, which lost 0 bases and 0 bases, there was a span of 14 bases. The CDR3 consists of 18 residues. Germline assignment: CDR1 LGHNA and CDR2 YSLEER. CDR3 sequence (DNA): TGCGCCAGCAGCCAAGAGAGGCTGAAGGGGCCAACTAATGAAAAACTGTTTTTT. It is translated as CASSQERLKGPTNEKLFF.

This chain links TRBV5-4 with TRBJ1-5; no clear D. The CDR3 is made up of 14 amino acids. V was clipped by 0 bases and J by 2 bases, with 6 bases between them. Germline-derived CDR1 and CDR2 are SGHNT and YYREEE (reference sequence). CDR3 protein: CASSLEPGNQPQHF. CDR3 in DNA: TGTGCCAGCAGCTTGGAGCCGGGCAATCAGCCCCAGCATTTT. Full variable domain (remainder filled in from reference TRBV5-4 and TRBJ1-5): ETGVTQSPTHLIKTRGQQVTLRCSSQSGHNTVSWYQQALGQGPQFIFQYYREEENGRGNFPPRFSGLQFPNYSSELNVNALELDDSALYLCASSLEPGNQPQHFGDGTRLSIL.

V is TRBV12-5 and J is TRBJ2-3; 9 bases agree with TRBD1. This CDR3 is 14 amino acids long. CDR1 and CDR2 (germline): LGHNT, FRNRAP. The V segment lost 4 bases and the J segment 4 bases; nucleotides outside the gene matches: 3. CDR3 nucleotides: TGTGCTAGTGGTTCGGGACAGGGCCCAGATACGCAGTATTTT. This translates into CASGSGQGPDTQYF.

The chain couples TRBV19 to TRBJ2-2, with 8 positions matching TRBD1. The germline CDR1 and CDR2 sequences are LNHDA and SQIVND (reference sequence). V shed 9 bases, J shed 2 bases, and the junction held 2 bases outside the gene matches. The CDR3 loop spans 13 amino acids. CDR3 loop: CASGQGNTGELFF. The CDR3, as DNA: TGTGCCAGCGGACAGGGCAACACCGGGGAGCTGTTTTTT.

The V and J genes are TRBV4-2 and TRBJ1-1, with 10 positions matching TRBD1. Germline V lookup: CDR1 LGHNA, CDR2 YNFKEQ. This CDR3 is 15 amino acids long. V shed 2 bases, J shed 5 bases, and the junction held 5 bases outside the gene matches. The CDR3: CASSQPGQGGTEAFF. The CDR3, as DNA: TGTGCCAGCAGCCAACCTGGACAGGGGGGGACTGAAGCTTTCTTT.

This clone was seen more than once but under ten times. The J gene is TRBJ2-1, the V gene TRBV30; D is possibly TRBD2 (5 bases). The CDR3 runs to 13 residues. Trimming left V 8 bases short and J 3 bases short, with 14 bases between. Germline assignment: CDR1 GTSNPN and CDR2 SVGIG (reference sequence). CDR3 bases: TGTGCCCTTAAAGAGAGGGTCTACAATGAGCAGTTCTTC. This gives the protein CALKERVYNEQFF.

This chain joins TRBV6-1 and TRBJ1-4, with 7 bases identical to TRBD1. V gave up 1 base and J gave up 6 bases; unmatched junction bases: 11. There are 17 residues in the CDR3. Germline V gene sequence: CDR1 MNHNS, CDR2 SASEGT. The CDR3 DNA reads TGTGCCAGCAGTGAAGGGAGATCGGCAGGGGGAGATGAAAAACTGTTTTTT. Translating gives CASSEGRSAGGDEKLFF.

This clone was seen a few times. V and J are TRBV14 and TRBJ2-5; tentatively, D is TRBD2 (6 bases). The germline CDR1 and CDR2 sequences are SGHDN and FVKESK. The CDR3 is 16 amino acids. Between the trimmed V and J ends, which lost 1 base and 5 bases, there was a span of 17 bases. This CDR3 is CASSQVAGTSDETQYF. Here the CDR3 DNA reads TGTGCCAGCAGCCAAGTCGCCGGGACTTCCGACGAGACCCAGTACTTC.

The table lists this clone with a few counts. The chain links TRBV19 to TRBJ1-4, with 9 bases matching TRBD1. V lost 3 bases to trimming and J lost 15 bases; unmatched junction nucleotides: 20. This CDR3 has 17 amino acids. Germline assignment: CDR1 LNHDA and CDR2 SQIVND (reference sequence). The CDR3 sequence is CASSIINPGTGSRLVFF. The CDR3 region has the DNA TGTGCCAGTAGTATTATAAATCCCGGGACAGGGTCCCGTTTGGTGTTTTTT.

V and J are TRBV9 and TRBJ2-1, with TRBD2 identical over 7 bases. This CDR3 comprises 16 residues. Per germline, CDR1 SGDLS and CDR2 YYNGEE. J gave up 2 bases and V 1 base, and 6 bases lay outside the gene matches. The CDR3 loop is CASSVQGGETYNEQFF. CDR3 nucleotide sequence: TGTGCCAGCAGCGTACAGGGAGGGGAAACCTACAATGAGCAGTTCTTC. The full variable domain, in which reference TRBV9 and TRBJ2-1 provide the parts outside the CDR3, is DSGVTQTPKHLITATGQRVTLRCSPRSGDLSVYWYQQSLDQGLQFLIQYYNGEERAKGNILERFSAQQFPDLHSELNLSSLELGDSALYFCASSVQGGETYNEQFFGPGTRLTVL.

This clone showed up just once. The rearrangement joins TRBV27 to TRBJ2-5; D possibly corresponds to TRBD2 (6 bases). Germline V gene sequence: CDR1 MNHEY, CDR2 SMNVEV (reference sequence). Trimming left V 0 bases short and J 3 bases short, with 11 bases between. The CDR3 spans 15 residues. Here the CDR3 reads CASSLSSGGKETQYF. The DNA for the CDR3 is TGTGCCAGCAGTTTATCTAGCGGTGGGAAAGAGACCCAGTACTTC.

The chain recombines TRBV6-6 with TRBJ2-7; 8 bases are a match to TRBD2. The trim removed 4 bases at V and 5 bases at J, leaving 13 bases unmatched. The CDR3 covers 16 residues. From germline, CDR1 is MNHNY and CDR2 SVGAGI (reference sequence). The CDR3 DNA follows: TGTGCCAGCAGTTCTCATGCGGGGGGCATGGCAGACGAGCAGTACTTC. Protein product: CASSSHAGGMADEQYF.

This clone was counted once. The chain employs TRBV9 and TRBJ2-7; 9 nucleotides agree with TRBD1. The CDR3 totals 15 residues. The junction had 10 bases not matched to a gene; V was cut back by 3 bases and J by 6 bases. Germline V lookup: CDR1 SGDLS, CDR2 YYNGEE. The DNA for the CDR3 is TGTGCCAGCAGCGCCTGTCCGGGACAGGGCGGCGAGCAGTACTTC. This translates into CASSACPGQGGEQYF.

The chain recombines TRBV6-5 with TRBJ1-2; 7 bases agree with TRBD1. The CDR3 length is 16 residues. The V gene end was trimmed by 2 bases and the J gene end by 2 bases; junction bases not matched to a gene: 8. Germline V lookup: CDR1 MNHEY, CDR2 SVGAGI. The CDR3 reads CASSYRGDRENYGYTF. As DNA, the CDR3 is TGTGCCAGCAGTTACAGGGGAGACAGGGAAAACTATGGCTACACCTTC.

Written as DNA, the CDR3 is TGTGCCAGTAGTATAGGTCTCGGGCAGGGCACCTACGAGCAGTACTTC. Amino acid sequence: CASSIGLGQGTYEQYF. This chain uses TRBV19 with TRBJ2-7, with D possibly TRBD1 on 5 matching bases. The germline gives CDR1 LNHDA, CDR2 SQIVND (reference sequence). The V end lost 1 base, the J end lost 2 bases, and 15 bases lay between the germline ends. The CDR3 has 16 amino acids.

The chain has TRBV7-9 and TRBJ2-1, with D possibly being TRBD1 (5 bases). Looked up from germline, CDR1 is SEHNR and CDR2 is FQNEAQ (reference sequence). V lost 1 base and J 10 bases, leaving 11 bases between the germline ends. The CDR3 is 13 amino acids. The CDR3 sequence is CASSLDRGWEQFF. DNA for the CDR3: TGTGCCAGCAGCTTAGATAGGGGTTGGGAGCAGTTCTTC.

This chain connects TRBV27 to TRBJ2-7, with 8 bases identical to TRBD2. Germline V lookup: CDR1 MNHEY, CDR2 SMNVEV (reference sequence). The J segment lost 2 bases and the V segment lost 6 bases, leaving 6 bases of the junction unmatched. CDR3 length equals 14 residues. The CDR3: CASSPGGGPYEQYF. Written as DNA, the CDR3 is TGTGCCAGCAGCCCCGGGGGGGGACCCTACGAGCAGTACTTC.

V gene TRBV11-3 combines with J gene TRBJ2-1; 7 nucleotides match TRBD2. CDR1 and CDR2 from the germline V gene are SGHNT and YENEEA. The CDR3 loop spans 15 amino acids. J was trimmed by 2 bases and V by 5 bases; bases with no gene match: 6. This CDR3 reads CASSPGGGTYNEQFF. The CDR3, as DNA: TGTGCCAGCAGCCCCGGCGGGGGTACCTACAATGAGCAGTTCTTC. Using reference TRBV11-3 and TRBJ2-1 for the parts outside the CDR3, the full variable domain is EAGVVQSPRYKIIEKKQPVAFWCNPISGHNTLYWYLQNLGQGPELLIRYENEEAVDDSQLPKDRFSAERLKGVDSTLKIQPAELGDSAVYLCASSPGGGTYNEQFFGPGTRLTVL.

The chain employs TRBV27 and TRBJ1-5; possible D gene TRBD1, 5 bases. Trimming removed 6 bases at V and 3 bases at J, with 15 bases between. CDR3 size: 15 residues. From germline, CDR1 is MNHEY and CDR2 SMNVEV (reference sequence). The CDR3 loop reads CASSLGGRDNQPQHF. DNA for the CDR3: TGTGCCAGCAGCTTGGGGGGGAGGGACAATCAGCCCCAGCATTTT.